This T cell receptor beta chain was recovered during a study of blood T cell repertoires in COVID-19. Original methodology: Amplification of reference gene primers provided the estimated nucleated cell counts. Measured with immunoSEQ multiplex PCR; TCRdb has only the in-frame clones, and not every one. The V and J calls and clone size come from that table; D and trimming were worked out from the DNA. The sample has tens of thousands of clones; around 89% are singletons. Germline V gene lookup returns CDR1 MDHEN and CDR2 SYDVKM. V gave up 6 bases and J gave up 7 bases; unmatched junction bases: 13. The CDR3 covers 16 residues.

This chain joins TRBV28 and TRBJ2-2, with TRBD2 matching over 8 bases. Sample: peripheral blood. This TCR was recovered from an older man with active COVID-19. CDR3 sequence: CASSPGGGGRIGELFF. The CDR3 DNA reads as TGTGCCAGCAGCCCCGGGGGCGGGGGGCGGATCGGGGAGCTGTTTTTT.